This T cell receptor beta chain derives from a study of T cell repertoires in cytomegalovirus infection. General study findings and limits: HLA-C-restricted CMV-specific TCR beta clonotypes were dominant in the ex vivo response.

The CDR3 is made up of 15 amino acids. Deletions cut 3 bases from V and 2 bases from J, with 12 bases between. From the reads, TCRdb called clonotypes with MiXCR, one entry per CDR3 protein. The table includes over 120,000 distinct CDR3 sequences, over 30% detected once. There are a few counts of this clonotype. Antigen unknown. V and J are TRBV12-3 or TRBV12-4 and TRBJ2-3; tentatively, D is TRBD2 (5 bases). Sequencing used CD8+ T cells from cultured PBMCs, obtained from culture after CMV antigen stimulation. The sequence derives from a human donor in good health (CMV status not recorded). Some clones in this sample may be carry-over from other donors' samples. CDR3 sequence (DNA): TGTGCCAGCAGTTTTTTCGGACTCCACACAGATACGCAGTATTTT. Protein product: CASSFFGLHTDTQYF.